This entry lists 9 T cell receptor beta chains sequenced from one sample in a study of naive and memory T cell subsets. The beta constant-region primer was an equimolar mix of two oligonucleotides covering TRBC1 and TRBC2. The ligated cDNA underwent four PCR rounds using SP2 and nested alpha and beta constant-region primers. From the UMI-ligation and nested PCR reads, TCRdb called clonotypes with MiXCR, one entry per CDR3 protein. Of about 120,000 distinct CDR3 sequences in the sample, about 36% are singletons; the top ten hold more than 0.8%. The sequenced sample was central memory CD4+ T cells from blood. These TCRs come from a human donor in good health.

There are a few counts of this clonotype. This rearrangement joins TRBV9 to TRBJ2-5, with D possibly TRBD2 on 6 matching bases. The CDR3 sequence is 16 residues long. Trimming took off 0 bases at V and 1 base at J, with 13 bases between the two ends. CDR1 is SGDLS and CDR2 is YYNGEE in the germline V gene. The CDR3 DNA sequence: TGTGCCAGCAGCGTAGGTCCAGCGGGTCGCCAAGAGACCCAGTACTTC. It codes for CASSVGPAGRQETQYF. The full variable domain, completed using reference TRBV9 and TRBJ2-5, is DSGVTQTPKHLITATGQRVTLRCSPRSGDLSVYWYQQSLDQGLQFLIQYYNGEERAKGNILERFSAQQFPDLHSELNLSSLELGDSALYFCASSVGPAGRQETQYFGPGTRLLVL.

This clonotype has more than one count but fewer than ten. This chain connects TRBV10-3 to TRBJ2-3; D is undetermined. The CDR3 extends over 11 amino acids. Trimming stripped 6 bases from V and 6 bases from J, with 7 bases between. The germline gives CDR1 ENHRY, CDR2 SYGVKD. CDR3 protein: CAIRNPDTQYF. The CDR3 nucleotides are TGTGCCATCAGGAACCCCGATACGCAGTATTTT.

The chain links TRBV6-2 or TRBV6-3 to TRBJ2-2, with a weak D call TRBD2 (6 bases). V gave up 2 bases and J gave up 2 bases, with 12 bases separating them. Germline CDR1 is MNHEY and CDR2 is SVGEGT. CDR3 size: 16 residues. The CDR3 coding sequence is TGTGCCAGCAGTTACGGGGGGACCCTAAACACCGGGGAGCTGTTTTTT. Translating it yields CASSYGGTLNTGELFF.

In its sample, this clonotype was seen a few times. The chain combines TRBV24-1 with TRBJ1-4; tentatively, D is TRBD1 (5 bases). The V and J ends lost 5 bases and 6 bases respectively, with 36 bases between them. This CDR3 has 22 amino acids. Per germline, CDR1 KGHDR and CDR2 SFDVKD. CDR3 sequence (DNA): TGTGCCACCAGTGGCCTCGTGGAACAGGATCGTCGGATGAAGACTCACGATGAAAAACTGTTTTTT. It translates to CATSGLVEQDRRMKTHDEKLFF.

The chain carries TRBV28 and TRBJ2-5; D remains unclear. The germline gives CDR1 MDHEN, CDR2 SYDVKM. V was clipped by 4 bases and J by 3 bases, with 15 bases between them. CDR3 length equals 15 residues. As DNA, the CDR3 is TGTGCCAGCAGTTCTCCCGTGAGCCCCAAAGAGACCCAGTACTTC. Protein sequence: CASSSPVSPKETQYF.

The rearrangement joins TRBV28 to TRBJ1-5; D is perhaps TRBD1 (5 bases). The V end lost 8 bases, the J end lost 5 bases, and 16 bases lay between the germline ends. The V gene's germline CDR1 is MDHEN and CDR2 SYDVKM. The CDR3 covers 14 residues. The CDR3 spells CASPGPGSDQPQHF. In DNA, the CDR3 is TGTGCCAGCCCGGGGCCTGGGTCAGATCAGCCCCAGCATTTT.

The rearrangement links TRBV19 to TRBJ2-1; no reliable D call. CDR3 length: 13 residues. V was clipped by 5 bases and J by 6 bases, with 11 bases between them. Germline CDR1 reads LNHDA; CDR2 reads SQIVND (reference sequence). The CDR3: CASSPGRVNEQFF. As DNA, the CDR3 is TGTGCCAGTAGTCCCGGACGGGTCAATGAGCAGTTCTTC.

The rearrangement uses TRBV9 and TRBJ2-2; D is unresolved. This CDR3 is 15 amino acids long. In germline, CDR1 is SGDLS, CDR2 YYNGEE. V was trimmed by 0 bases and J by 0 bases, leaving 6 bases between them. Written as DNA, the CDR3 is TGTGCCAGCAGCGTAGTCGACACGAACACCGGGGAGCTGTTTTTT. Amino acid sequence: CASSVVDTNTGELFF.

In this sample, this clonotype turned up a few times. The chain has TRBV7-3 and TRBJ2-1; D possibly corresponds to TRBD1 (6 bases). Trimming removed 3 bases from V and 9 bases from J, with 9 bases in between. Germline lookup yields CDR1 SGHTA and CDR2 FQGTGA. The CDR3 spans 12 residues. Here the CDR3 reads CASSFGGPEQFF. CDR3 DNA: TGTGCCAGCAGCTTTGGGGGCCCTGAGCAGTTCTTC.